These 16 T cell receptor beta chains were sequenced from one sample in a study of control samples from healthy donors and cancer patients. The protocol was immunoSEQ multiplex PCR, while the TCRdb copy is restricted to in-frame clones and leaves out a portion. Seen here are roughly 50,000 clones, more than 90% observed once, and the top ten hold about 0.74%. The sample taken for sequencing was PBMCs. The receptor set was obtained from a man under 40 with colorectal cancer.

V and J are TRBV19 and TRBJ1-5; a weak D match, TRBD1 (5 bases). V was shortened by 3 bases and J by 3 bases, with 12 bases between the two germline ends. The CDR3 sequence is 15 residues long. Germline-derived CDR1 and CDR2 are LNHDA and SQIVND (reference sequence). CDR3 sequence (DNA): TGTGCCAGTAGTATTGAAGACAGTAACAATCAGCCCCAGCATTTT. Translation: CASSIEDSNNQPQHF.

The V gene is TRBV7-9, the J gene TRBJ2-4; no reliable D call. Germline values: CDR1 SEHNR, CDR2 FQNEAQ (reference sequence). This CDR3 has 12 amino acids. Trimming pared 1 base from V and 8 bases from J, leaving 6 bases between. The CDR3 DNA reads as TGTGCCAGCAGCTTAGGTACTGACATTCAGTACTTC. Its protein is CASSLGTDIQYF.

The V call is TRBV5-4, the J call TRBJ2-5; TRBD2 agrees at 9 bases. Germline lookup yields CDR1 SGHNT and CDR2 YYREEE (reference sequence). The CDR3 contains 15 residues. The junction had 5 bases not matched to a gene; V was cut back by 0 bases and J by 5 bases. The CDR3 region has the DNA TGTGCCAGCAGCTTGGGTGGCGGGGGGGCGGAGACCCAGTACTTC. Protein sequence: CASSLGGGGAETQYF.

The chain is built from TRBV29-1 and TRBJ1-2; D unclear. This CDR3 has 14 residues. V was clipped by 5 bases and J by 0 bases, with 13 bases between them. Germline V gene sequence: CDR1 SQVTM, CDR2 ANQGSEA. CDR3 DNA sequence: TGCAGCGTTTTGGTCCTGGGAGCTAACTATGGCTACACCTTC. Protein product: CSVLVLGANYGYTF.

The chain couples TRBV5-6 to TRBJ1-1; tentatively, D is TRBD1 (5 bases). In germline, CDR1 is SGHDT, CDR2 YYEEEE. The CDR3 length is 14 residues. Trimming removed 0 bases from V and 11 bases from J, with 17 bases in between. The CDR3 DNA is TGTGCCAGCAGCTTGGGCAGACCCCCCAAGGGGGCTTTCTTT. This encodes CASSLGRPPKGAFF.

The chain uses TRBV2 and TRBJ2-2; D may correspond to TRBD1 or TRBD2 (6 bases each). Germline V gives CDR1 SNHLY, CDR2 FYNNEI. Trimming stripped 7 bases from V and 6 bases from J, with 18 bases between. The CDR3 length is 15 residues. CDR3 nucleotide sequence: TGTGCCAGCAATCTAGGGGGGACTGGTGCCGGGGAGCTGTTTTTT. Translated: CASNLGGTGAGELFF.

The chain has TRBV10-3 and TRBJ1-6, with 8 bases fitting TRBD1. The CDR3 extends over 16 amino acids. J was trimmed by 5 bases and V by 2 bases; bases with no gene match: 5. Germline V lookup: CDR1 ENHRY, CDR2 SYGVKD. This chain's CDR3 is CAISEAGGANNSPLHF. The CDR3 nucleotides are TGTGCCATCAGTGAGGCAGGGGGCGCGAATAATTCACCCCTCCACTTT.

The V gene is TRBV6-5, the J gene TRBJ2-1; 7 nucleotides agree with TRBD1. Germline V gives CDR1 MNHEY, CDR2 SVGAGI. This CDR3 contains 14 residues. V gave up 5 bases and J gave up 5 bases; unmatched junction bases: 6. CDR3 protein: CASSRTTGNNEQFF. The CDR3 region has the DNA TGTGCCAGCAGTCGTACGACAGGGAACAATGAGCAGTTCTTC.

This chain joins TRBV6-6 and TRBJ2-1; D unresolved. The CDR3 consists of 14 residues. Trimming stripped 7 bases from V and 6 bases from J, with 16 bases between. Germline V gene sequence: CDR1 MNHNY, CDR2 SVGAGI (reference sequence). The CDR3, as DNA: TGTGCCAGCACCCCCCCCAGACGAGCCAATGAGCAGTTCTTC. Its translation is CASTPPRRANEQFF.

The chain uses TRBV19 and TRBJ2-3; 7 nucleotides align to TRBD1. The CDR3 is 15 amino acids. Trimming removed 5 bases from V and 3 bases from J; junction bases left unmatched: 8. Germline CDR1 and CDR2: LNHDA and SQIVND (reference sequence). The CDR3 DNA reads as TGTGCCAGTAGTCTTGAGAACAGGGGAACAGATACGCAGTATTTT. Translated, it gives CASSLENRGTDTQYF. The complete variable domain, with remaining parts taken from reference TRBV19 and TRBJ2-3, reads DGGITQSPKYLFRKEGQNVTLSCEQNLNHDAMYWYRQDPGQGLRLIYYSQIVNDFQKGDIAEGYSVSREKKESFPLTVTSAQKNPTAFYLCASSLENRGTDTQYFGPGTRLTVL.

There are a few counts of this clone. The gene calls are TRBV18 and TRBJ1-1; 8 nucleotides agree with TRBD1. The CDR3 is made up of 15 amino acids. The germline gives CDR1 KGHSH, CDR2 LQKENI. With 6 bases clipped from V and 5 bases from J, the junction kept 11 bases outside the gene matches. The chain's CDR3 is CASSQKTGEVTEAFF. The CDR3 nucleotides read TGTGCCAGCTCGCAAAAGACAGGGGAGGTGACTGAAGCTTTCTTT.

This chain uses TRBV5-4 with TRBJ2-3; no clear D. Looked up from germline, CDR1 is SGHNT and CDR2 is YYREEE (reference sequence). V was shortened by 4 bases and J by 3 bases, with 3 bases between the two germline ends. The CDR3 length is 11 residues. This CDR3 is CASSTTDTQYF. The CDR3 DNA follows: TGTGCCAGCAGCACGACAGATACGCAGTATTTT.

CDR3 coding DNA: TGTGCCAGCAGCTTCAATGACAGGTCCTCTGGAAACACCATATATTTT. It specifies CASSFNDRSSGNTIYF. The chain couples TRBV9 to TRBJ1-3, with D tentatively TRBD1 (6 bases). This CDR3 has 16 residues. V was shortened by 4 bases and J by 0 bases, with 14 bases between the two germline ends. Germline V CDR1 and CDR2: SGDLS, YYNGEE.

V is TRBV11-2 and J is TRBJ2-4; D possibly uses TRBD1 or TRBD2 (5 bases each). The CDR3 contains 12 residues. The V end was cut by 7 bases, the J end by 10 bases, with 14 bases between. Germline-derived CDR1 and CDR2 are SGHAT and FQNNGV. Written as DNA, the CDR3 is TGTGCCAGCAAATGGGGGTGGTGTATTCAGTACTTC. It encodes CASKWGWCIQYF.

V is TRBV5-5 and J is TRBJ1-2, with a weak D call TRBD1 (6 bases). V was cut by 2 bases and J by 2 bases, with 13 bases left in between. Germline V gives CDR1 SGHKS, CDR2 YYEKEE (reference sequence). There are 15 residues in the CDR3. CDR3 in DNA: TGTGCCAGCAGCTTAGGCGAGGGGGTGAACTATGGCTACACCTTC. It codes for CASSLGEGVNYGYTF.

A remark on this clone: One end of the junction does not line up with germline, which may come from a read error. J is TRBJ2-3 and V is TRBV3-1 (or the pseudogene TRBV3-2), with TRBD1 matching over 7 bases. The germline CDR1 and CDR2 sequences are LGHDT and YNNKEL (reference sequence). The CDR3 is made up of 16 amino acids. The CDR3 bases are TGTGCCAGCAGCCGGAAGCTGGGACAGAGCACGGATACGCAGTATTTT. Translation: CASSRKLGQSTDTQYF.